The TCR beta chain under discussion was sequenced for a study of CD8 T cells in Susac syndrome. cDNA came from roughly 0.5 to 1 ug RNA primed by random hexamers. TCRdb called the immunoSEQ multiplex PCR reads again in MiXCR, with one record for every CDR3 protein. The profile shows 300,000 or so distinct CDR3 sequences, 92% of them singletons. The V end lost 2 bases, the J end lost 10 bases, and 12 bases lay between the germline ends. This CDR3 contains 13 residues. CDR1 ENHRY and CDR2 SYGVKD come from the germline V gene. The origin of this receptor is a human donor with multiple sclerosis. Material: CD4+ T cells from PBMCs. The chain carries TRBV10-3 and TRBJ2-1; D is uncertain. The chain's CDR3 is CAISEDPFREQFF. CDR3 DNA: TGTGCCATCAGTGAGGATCCGTTCCGGGAGCAGTTCTTC.